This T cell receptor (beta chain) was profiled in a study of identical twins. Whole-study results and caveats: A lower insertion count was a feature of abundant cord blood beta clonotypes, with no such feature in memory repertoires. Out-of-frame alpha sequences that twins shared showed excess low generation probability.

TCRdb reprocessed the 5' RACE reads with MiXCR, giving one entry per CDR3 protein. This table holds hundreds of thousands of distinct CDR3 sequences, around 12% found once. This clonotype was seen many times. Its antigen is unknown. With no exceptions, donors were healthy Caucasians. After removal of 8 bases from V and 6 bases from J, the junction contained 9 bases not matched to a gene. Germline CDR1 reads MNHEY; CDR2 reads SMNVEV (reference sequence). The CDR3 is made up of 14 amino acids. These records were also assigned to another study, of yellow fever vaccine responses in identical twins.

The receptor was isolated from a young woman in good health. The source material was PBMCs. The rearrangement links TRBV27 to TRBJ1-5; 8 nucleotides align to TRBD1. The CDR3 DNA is TGTGCCAGCGCTAGTCGGACAGGGTTTCAGCCCCAGCATTTT. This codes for CASASRTGFQPQHF.